This T cell receptor beta chain stems from a study of CD8+ T cells in alopecia areata. The CDR3 spans 13 residues. Germline CDR1 SNHLY, CDR2 FYNNEI. Germline trimming cut 7 bases from V and 7 bases from J; bases unmatched to any gene: 6. cDNA prepared by RNA extraction and subsequent reverse transcription served as the template for sequencing. This table comes from immunoSEQ multiplex PCR, and its TCRdb copy is limited to in-frame clones, with some not included. The table includes about 120,000 clones, roughly two thirds detected once. V is TRBV2 and J is TRBJ2-1, with 8 bases identical to TRBD2. The sequence derives from a human donor in good health. The specimen was CD4+ T cells sorted from blood. The CDR3 loop is CASKGTSWNEQFF. The CDR3 coding sequence is TGTGCCAGCAAGGGGACTAGTTGGAATGAGCAGTTCTTC.